What follows are 14 T cell receptor beta chains derived from one specimen sequenced in a study of glioma-infiltrating T cells. Amplification of TCR alpha and beta CDR3 regions from RNA used iRepertoire nested multiplex PCR. TCRdb re-derived calls from the multiplex PCR reads in MiXCR, one entry per CDR3 protein. The data hold more than 95,000 distinct CDR3 sequences, with 25% to 35% observed a single time. The specimen was glioma tissue, nonneoplastic brain tissue, or PBMCs (not recorded which). Receptors were obtained from a human donor with low-grade glioma or glioblastoma, undergoing nonglioma brain surgery, or in good health (not recorded which).

This chain uses TRBV5-1 with TRBJ2-1; 8 bases map to TRBD1. Germline CDR1 reads SGHRS; CDR2 reads YFSETQ. The V and J ends lost 4 bases and 5 bases, in that order; junction bases with no gene match: 5. The CDR3 is made up of 14 amino acids. The CDR3 DNA sequence: TGCGCCAGCAGCAGAGAGGGACAGGACAATGAGCAGTTCTTC. Its protein product is CASSREGQDNEQFF. Looking up the rest from reference TRBV5-1 and TRBJ2-1 gives the full variable domain: KAGVTQTPRYLIKTRGQQVTLSCSPISGHRSVSWYQQTPGQGLQFLFEYFSETQRNKGNFPGRFSGRQFSNSRSEMNVSTLELGDSALYLCASSREGQDNEQFFGPGTRLTVL.

The CDR3 loop is CASSPPQGTFTDTQYF. The CDR3 bases are TGTGCCAGCAGCCCCCCACAGGGCACATTCACAGATACGCAGTATTTT. V gene TRBV7-2 combines with J gene TRBJ2-3; tentatively, D is TRBD1 (6 bases). This CDR3 region has 16 residues. V lost 5 bases, J lost 2 bases, and 17 bases lay in between. Germline-derived CDR1 and CDR2 are SGHTA and FQGNSA.

This chain joins TRBV5-1 and TRBJ2-7, with 12 bases identical to TRBD2. The CDR3 runs 15 residues. Losses at the gene ends were 4 bases for V and 6 bases for J; bases not matched to a gene: 8. The germline V gene has CDR1 SGHRS and CDR2 YFSETQ. CDR3 sequence: CASSPVVTSGGEQYF. The CDR3 region has the DNA TGCGCCAGCAGCCCGGTGGTGACTAGCGGGGGCGAGCAGTACTTC. The full variable domain, rest sourced from reference TRBV5-1 and TRBJ2-7, is KAGVTQTPRYLIKTRGQQVTLSCSPISGHRSVSWYQQTPGQGLQFLFEYFSETQRNKGNFPGRFSGRQFSNSRSEMNVSTLELGDSALYLCASSPVVTSGGEQYFGPGTRLTVT.

This clonotype occurred many times. CDR3 region: CSAPQGTNNQPQHF. In DNA form, the CDR3 reads TGCAGTGCACCCCAGGGGACCAACAATCAGCCCCAGCATTTT. The chain couples TRBV20-1 to TRBJ1-5, with D maybe TRBD1 (6 bases). Per germline, CDR1 DFQATT and CDR2 SNEGSKA (reference sequence). There are 14 residues in the CDR3. V lost 6 bases and J 3 bases, leaving 15 bases between the germline ends.

This clonotype has a count of ten or more. The chain is built from TRBV7-2 and TRBJ2-5; D unclear. With 1 base removed from V and 2 bases from J, the gap between germline ends came to 11 bases. The CDR3 has 15 residues. Germline CDR1 SGHTA, CDR2 FQGNSA. The CDR3: CASSLGTTSQETQYF. DNA of the CDR3: TGTGCCAGCAGCTTAGGGACGACATCTCAAGAGACCCAGTACTTC.

This clonotype was counted at least ten times. CDR3 coding DNA: TGTGCCAGCAGTACCCTTCGGCCAAGGAACACTGAAGCTTTCTTT. It is translated as CASSTLRPRNTEAFF. This rearrangement joins TRBV6-1 to TRBJ1-1; D gene ambiguous. Germline loops: CDR1 MNHNS, CDR2 SASEGT. CDR3 length: 15 residues. Between the trimmed V and J ends, which lost 5 bases and 1 base, there was a span of 14 bases.

This clonotype was seen repeatedly, ten times or more. CDR3 bases: TGTGCCAGCAGCTTAGGGGCTGCCCAGTACTTC. This codes for CASSLGAAQYF. This chain joins TRBV7-8 and TRBJ2-5; D call uncertain. Trimming took off 1 base at V and 9 bases at J, with 6 bases between the two ends. The V gene's germline CDR1 is SGHVS and CDR2 FQNEAQ. There are 11 residues in the CDR3.

Ten or more counts support this clonotype. The chain employs TRBV27 and TRBJ1-1; a possible D gene is TRBD1 (5 bases). CDR1 is MNHEY, CDR2 SMNVEV, per germline (reference sequence). Trimming cost V 4 bases and J 2 bases, with 11 bases left between them. The CDR3 totals 14 residues. This CDR3 reads CASSSGRSNTEAFF. DNA of the CDR3: TGTGCCAGCAGTTCAGGGAGAAGCAACACTGAAGCTTTCTTT.

This clonotype was counted only a few times. The CDR3 region is CASSQGIPSYEQYF. DNA of the CDR3: TGCGCCAGCAGCCAGGGAATTCCCTCCTACGAGCAGTACTTC. The chain is built from TRBV4-3 and TRBJ2-7; no definite D call. This CDR3 region has 14 residues. The germline V gene has CDR1 LGHNA and CDR2 YSLEER. V was pared by 3 bases and J by 0 bases, with 9 bases between.

This clonotype was counted at least ten times. The chain uses TRBV20-1 and TRBJ2-7, with D perhaps being TRBD1 or TRBD2 (5 bases each). Germline V lookup: CDR1 DFQATT, CDR2 SNEGSKA (reference sequence). V lost 2 bases and J 1 base, leaving 15 bases between the germline ends. This CDR3 contains 15 residues. CDR3 coding DNA: TGCAGTGCTAGACCACGGGGCCGGTCTTCCTACGAGCAGTACTTC. Protein sequence: CSARPRGRSSYEQYF.

This clonotype was observed a few times. The rearrangement joins TRBV10-3 to TRBJ1-6; no clear D. Germline assignment: CDR1 ENHRY and CDR2 SYGVKD. The CDR3 runs to 13 residues. The V and J ends lost 6 bases and 5 bases respectively, with 8 bases between them. DNA of the CDR3: TGTGCCATCAGAGGGAACGATAATTCACCCCTCCACTTT. This codes for CAIRGNDNSPLHF.

This chain connects TRBV4-2 to TRBJ2-5; D is unresolved. Per the germline V gene, CDR1 is LGHNA and CDR2 is YNFKEQ. The CDR3 sequence is 14 residues long. Trimming took off 0 bases at V and 5 bases at J, with 10 bases between the two ends. The CDR3 here is CASSQERPPETQYF. For the CDR3, the DNA is TGTGCCAGCAGCCAAGAACGGCCGCCGGAGACCCAGTACTTC.

This clonotype was counted many times. V and J are TRBV15 and TRBJ2-3; D is possibly TRBD2 (6 bases). Germline-derived CDR1 and CDR2 are LNHNV and YYDKDF (reference sequence). CDR3 length: 12 amino acids. V gave up 8 bases and J gave up 8 bases, with 14 bases separating them. The CDR3 DNA follows: TGTGCCACCTTAGCGGACGGTGGTACGCAGTATTTT. Protein sequence: CATLADGGTQYF.

Within the sample, this clonotype is medium-sized. The chain has TRBV27 and TRBJ2-5, with 10 bases aligning to TRBD2. Germline trimming cut 3 bases from V and 1 base from J; bases unmatched to any gene: 2. The CDR3 spans 15 residues. CDR1 is MNHEY, CDR2 SMNVEV, per germline (reference sequence). The CDR3 DNA sequence: TGTGCCAGCAGTTTTAGCGGGGGGATCCAAGAGACCCAGTACTTC. Its protein is CASSFSGGIQETQYF.